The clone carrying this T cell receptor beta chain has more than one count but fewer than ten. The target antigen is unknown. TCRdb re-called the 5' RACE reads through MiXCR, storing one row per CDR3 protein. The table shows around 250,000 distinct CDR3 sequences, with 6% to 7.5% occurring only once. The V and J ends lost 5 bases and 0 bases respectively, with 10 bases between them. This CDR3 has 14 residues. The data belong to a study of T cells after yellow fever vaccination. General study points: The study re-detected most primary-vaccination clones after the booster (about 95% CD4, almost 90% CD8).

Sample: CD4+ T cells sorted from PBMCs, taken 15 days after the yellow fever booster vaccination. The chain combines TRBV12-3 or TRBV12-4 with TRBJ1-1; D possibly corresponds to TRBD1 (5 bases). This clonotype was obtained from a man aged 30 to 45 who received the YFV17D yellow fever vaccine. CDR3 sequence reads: CASSPGLVNTEAFF. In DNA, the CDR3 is TGTGCCAGCAGTCCGGGACTGGTGAACACTGAAGCTTTCTTT.